The clone carrying this TCR beta chain appeared once. The CDR3 loop spans 14 amino acids. The J segment lost 5 bases and the V segment lost 0 bases, leaving 0 bases of the junction unmatched. Looked up from germline, CDR1 is LNHDA and CDR2 is SQIVND (reference sequence). Method: immunoSEQ multiplex PCR; TCRdb's copy keeps in-frame clones and lacks some. The table has 50,000 to 60,000 clones, about 80% seen once. This record belongs to a study of PD-L1 blockade in urothelial cancer. The TCR was taken from a man aged 40-49 years with urothelial cancer. The chain uses TRBV19 and TRBJ2-2; 7 bases line up with TRBD2. Sequenced material: PBMCs, taken around atezolizumab (anti-PD-L1) treatment. The CDR3 region is CASSIDSGTGELFF. The CDR3 DNA reads as TGTGCCAGTAGTATAGATAGCGGGACCGGGGAGCTGTTTTTT.